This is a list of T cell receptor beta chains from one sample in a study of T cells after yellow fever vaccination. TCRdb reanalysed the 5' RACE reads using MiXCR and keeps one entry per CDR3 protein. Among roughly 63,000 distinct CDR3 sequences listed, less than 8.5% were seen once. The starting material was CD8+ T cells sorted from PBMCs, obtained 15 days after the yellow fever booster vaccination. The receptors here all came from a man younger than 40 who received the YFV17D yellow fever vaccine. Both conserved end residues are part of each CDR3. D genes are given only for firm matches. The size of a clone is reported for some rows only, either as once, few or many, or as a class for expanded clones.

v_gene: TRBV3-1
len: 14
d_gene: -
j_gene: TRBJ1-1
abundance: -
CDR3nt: TGTGCCAGCAGCACCCGAGCGGATAACACTGAAGCTTTCTTT
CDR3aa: CASSTRADNTEAFF

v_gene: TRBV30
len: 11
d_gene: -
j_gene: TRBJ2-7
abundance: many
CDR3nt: TGTGCCTGGAGCCAGGGATACGAGCAGTACTTC
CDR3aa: CAWSQGYEQYF

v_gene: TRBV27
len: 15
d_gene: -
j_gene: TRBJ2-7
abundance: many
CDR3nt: TGTGCCAGCAGTTTAGTTGGGGGATCCCCCTCCGAGCAGTACTTC
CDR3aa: CASSLVGGSPSEQYF

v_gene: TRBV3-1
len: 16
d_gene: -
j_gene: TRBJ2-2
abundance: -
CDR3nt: TGTGCCAGCAGCCCTTACATTGGGAAGGCGGCCGGGGAGCTGTTTTTT
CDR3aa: CASSPYIGKAAGELFF

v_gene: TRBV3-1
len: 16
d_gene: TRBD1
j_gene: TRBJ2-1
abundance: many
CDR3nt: TGTGCCAGCAGCCAAGAATTCAGGACAGGGAACAATGAGCAGTTCTTC
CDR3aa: CASSQEFRTGNNEQFF

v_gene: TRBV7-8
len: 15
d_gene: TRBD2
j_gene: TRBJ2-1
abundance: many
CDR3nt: TGTGCCAGCAGCCTATTAGCGGGAGCAGGAAATGAGCAGTTCTTC
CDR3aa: CASSLLAGAGNEQFF

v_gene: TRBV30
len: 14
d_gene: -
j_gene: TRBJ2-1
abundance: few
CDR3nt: TGTGCCTGGAGTATCAAGCGGGCATACAATGAGCAGTTCTTC
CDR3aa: CAWSIKRAYNEQFF

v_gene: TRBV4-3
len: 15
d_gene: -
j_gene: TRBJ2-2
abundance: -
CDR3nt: TGCGCCAGCAGCCACAAGGGGCTGTCGGCCGGGGAGCTGTTTTTT
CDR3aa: CASSHKGLSAGELFF

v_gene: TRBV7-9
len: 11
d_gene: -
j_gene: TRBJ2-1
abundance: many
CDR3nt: TGTGCCAGCAGATCCGGGACAGAGCAGTTCTTC
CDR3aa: CASRSGTEQFF

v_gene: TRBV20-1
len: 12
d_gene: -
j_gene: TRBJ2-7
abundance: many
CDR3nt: TGCAGTGCTAGAGATCGGGGCCACGAGCAGTACTTC
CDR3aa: CSARDRGHEQYF

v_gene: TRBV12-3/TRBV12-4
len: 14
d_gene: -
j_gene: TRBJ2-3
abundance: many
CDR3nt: TGTGCCAGCAGATTCCTAGGCGGCACAGATACGCAGTATTTT
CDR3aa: CASRFLGGTDTQYF

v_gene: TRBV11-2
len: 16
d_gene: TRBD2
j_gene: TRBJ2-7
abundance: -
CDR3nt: TGTGCCAGCACATTTTGGGGGACTAGCGGAACCTACGAGCAGTACTTC
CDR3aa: CASTFWGTSGTYEQYF

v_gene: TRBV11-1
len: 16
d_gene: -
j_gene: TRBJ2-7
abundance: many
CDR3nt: TGTGCCAGCAGCTTAGGCGTAGCCTTCACCTCCTACGAGCAGTACTTC
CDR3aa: CASSLGVAFTSYEQYF

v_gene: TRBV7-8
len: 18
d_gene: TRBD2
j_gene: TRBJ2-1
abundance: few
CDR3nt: TGTGCCAGCAGCTTAGAGGCCAGCGGGAGGTACTCCTACAATGAGCAGTTCTTC
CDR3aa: CASSLEASGRYSYNEQFF

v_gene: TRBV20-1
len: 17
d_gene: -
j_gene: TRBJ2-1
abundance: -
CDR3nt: TGCAGGGCCTCAAACAAACTAGCCCCAATGAGTTACAATGAGCAGTTCTTC
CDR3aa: CRASNKLAPMSYNEQFF

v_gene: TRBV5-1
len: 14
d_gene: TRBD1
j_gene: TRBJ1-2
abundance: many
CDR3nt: TGCGCCAGCAGCGGCGGACAGGGCGGACCTGGCTACACCTTC
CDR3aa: CASSGGQGGPGYTF

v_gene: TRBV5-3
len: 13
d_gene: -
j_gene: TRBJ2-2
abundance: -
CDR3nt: TGTGCCATGGGCTTGGGGCGGCACGGGGAGCTGTTTTTT
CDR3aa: CAMGLGRHGELFF

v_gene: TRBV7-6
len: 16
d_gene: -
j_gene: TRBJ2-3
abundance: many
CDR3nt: TGTGCCAGCAGCTGGGGATGGACCTCTAGCACAGATACGCAGTATTTT
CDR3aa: CASSWGWTSSTDTQYF